The sequence of this T cell receptor (beta chain) was determined in a study of human T cells and chemical hapten exposure. Study-level findings and limits: No shift was seen in TCRs above 1 in 1000 frequency with DPC sensitization.

A word on this clonotype: Its antigen is currently unknown.

Sample time point: patch test 1, 2 weeks after DPC sensitization. The treatment here: therapeutic diphenylcyclopropenone sensitization with weekly scalp DPC. Blood collection took place prior to placing each patch test. TCRdb processed the RACE reads anew with MiXCR; each CDR3 protein has one entry. The repertoire has approximately 82,000 distinct CDR3 sequences, approximately 10% of them found once; the top ten carry roughly 4%. Germline V gene sequence: CDR1 SGHDN, CDR2 FVKESK. The length of the CDR3 is 16 residues. V lost 0 bases, J lost 8 bases, and 19 bases lay in between. The chain carries TRBV14 and TRBJ1-2; the D gene is possibly TRBD1 (6 bases). The receptor's source is a woman aged 60-75 years with alopecia areata. Some clones in this sample may be carry-over from other donors' samples. The sequencing used whole blood, collected in connection with sensitization to the hapten diphenylcyclopropenone (DPC). The CDR3 DNA follows: TGTGCCAGCAGCCAAGATATGGGGGGCCCCATCGTCGGCTACACCTTC. Residues: CASSQDMGGPIVGYTF.